One and the same sample provided the 14 T cell receptor beta chains below, sequenced in a study of blood T cell repertoires in COVID-19. Assay used: immunoSEQ multiplex PCR; TCRdb lists only in-frame clones, some missing. The sample carries some 80,000 clones, approximately 80% recorded once. The specimen sequenced was peripheral blood. The origin of the receptors is an elderly man with acute or convalescent COVID-19.

The chain links TRBV11-3 to TRBJ2-1, with 7 bases lining up with TRBD1. With V trimmed by 1 base and J by 0 bases, 0 bases remained unmatched. Germline V gene sequence: CDR1 SGHNT, CDR2 YENEEA. The CDR3 length is 15 residues. This chain's CDR3 is CASSLGDSSYNEQFF. DNA for the CDR3: TGTGCCAGCAGCTTAGGGGACAGCTCCTACAATGAGCAGTTCTTC.

The genes are TRBV19 and TRBJ2-5; 9 bases map to TRBD2. CDR1 is LNHDA and CDR2 is SQIVND in the germline V gene (reference sequence). The length of the CDR3 is 14 residues. Losses at the gene ends were 10 bases for V and 10 bases for J; bases not matched to a gene: 16. CDR3 DNA sequence: TGTGCCAACAATCTTCAAGCTAGCGGGGTGAACCAGTACTTC. Its protein product is CANNLQASGVNQYF.

V gene TRBV15 combines with J gene TRBJ1-2; D uncertain. The CDR3 is made up of 15 amino acids. V was pared by 4 bases and J by 1 base, with 13 bases between. Germline values: CDR1 LNHNV, CDR2 YYDKDF (reference sequence). CDR3 in amino acids: CATSISGANNYGYTF. The CDR3 coding sequence is TGTGCCACCAGCATAAGTGGAGCCAATAACTATGGCTACACCTTC.

This clone was detected only a few times. This chain uses TRBV6-5 with TRBJ1-4, with 7 bases identical to TRBD1. This CDR3 spans 14 amino acids. Germline assignment: CDR1 MNHEY and CDR2 SVGAGI. With V trimmed by 11 bases and J by 3 bases, 9 bases remained unmatched. CDR3 in DNA: TGTGCCTGCACCCTAGGGGGCCCTAATGAAAAACTGTTTTTT. This encodes CACTLGGPNEKLFF.

This rearrangement joins TRBV27 to TRBJ1-5, with D possibly being TRBD1 (5 bases). Trimming left V 6 bases short and J 2 bases short, with 11 bases between. Germline assignment: CDR1 MNHEY and CDR2 SMNVEV (reference sequence). This CDR3 contains 14 residues. CDR3 region: CASRYTGGNQPQHF. The CDR3 DNA reads as TGTGCCAGCAGATACACAGGCGGCAATCAGCCCCAGCATTTT.

The chain links TRBV29-1 to TRBJ2-7; 10 bases match TRBD2. Germline CDR1 SQVTM, CDR2 ANQGSEA. This CDR3 is 14 amino acids long. Trimming cost V 4 bases and J 1 base; bases outside gene matches: 4. CDR3 nucleotide sequence: TGCAGCGTTGTTGTTAGCGGGGGGTCCTACGAGCAGTACTTC. This encodes CSVVVSGGSYEQYF.

This clone was detected only a few times. This chain links TRBV5-1 with TRBJ1-2, with TRBD1 matching over 7 bases. V trimming: 4 bases; J trimming: 0 bases; junction bases outside the gene matches: 6. Looked up from germline, CDR1 is SGHRS and CDR2 is YFSETQ. The CDR3 spans 15 residues. The CDR3 DNA reads as TGCGCCAGCAGCCCTGGGACAGCAGCTAACTATGGCTACACCTTC. Translated: CASSPGTAANYGYTF.

The chain uses TRBV7-8 and TRBJ1-2; D unclear. Trimming took off 1 base at V and 4 bases at J, with 13 bases between the two ends. The CDR3 spans 15 residues. Germline CDR1 and CDR2: SGHVS and FQNEAQ. The CDR3 DNA follows: TGTGCCAGCAGCTTAGAGATTCAGGCCAGCTATGGCTACACCTTC. It codes for CASSLEIQASYGYTF. The whole variable domain, remainder taken from reference TRBV7-8 and TRBJ1-2, is GAGVSQSPRYKVAKRGQDVALRCDPISGHVSLFWYQQALGQGPEFLTYFQNEAQLDKSGLPSDRFFAERPEGSVSTLKIQRTQQEDSAVYLCASSLEIQASYGYTFGSGTRLTVV.

A few counts support this clone. This sequence joins TRBV19 and TRBJ1-5; weak D call: TRBD1 (5 bases). V was clipped by 1 base and J by 3 bases, with 10 bases between them. The CDR3 totals 15 residues. CDR1 and CDR2 (germline): LNHDA, SQIVND (reference sequence). The CDR3 reads CASSIVGTANQPQHF. The CDR3 coding sequence is TGTGCCAGTAGTATAGTCGGGACTGCCAATCAGCCCCAGCATTTT.

The genes are TRBV4-1 and TRBJ1-2, with D possibly being TRBD1 (5 bases). V gave up 2 bases and J gave up 4 bases, with 20 bases separating them. CDR3 length: 17 amino acids. Germline lookup yields CDR1 MGHRA and CDR2 YSYEKL. The CDR3 reads CASSQPSPGNVRYGYTF. CDR3 sequence (DNA): TGCGCCAGCAGCCAACCAAGCCCAGGGAATGTACGCTATGGCTACACCTTC.

This sequence joins TRBV4-1 and TRBJ2-7; perhaps TRBD1 as D (6 bases). Trimming took 0 bases from V and 2 from J, leaving 14 bases between them. The length of the CDR3 is 16 residues. Germline V lookup: CDR1 MGHRA, CDR2 YSYEKL. The CDR3 DNA reads as TGCGCCAGCAGCCAAGAGGGGGCCTACCCTCCCTACGAGCAGTACTTC. Translating it yields CASSQEGAYPPYEQYF.

This clone has only a few counts. The chain joins TRBV9 to TRBJ1-4; 7 bases match TRBD1. CDR3 length: 16 amino acids. Germline CDR1 SGDLS, CDR2 YYNGEE. J was trimmed by 0 bases and V by 0 bases; bases with no gene match: 2. CDR3 region: CASSVGQGTTNEKLFF. The CDR3, as DNA: TGTGCCAGCAGCGTAGGACAGGGCACAACTAATGAAAAACTGTTTTTT.

The gene calls are TRBV12-3 or TRBV12-4 and TRBJ1-2; TRBD1 might be the D (6 bases). Trimming pared 5 bases from V and 8 bases from J, leaving 15 bases between. The CDR3 covers 13 residues. CDR3 amino acids: CASSTGGQGGYTF. In DNA form, the CDR3 reads TGTGCCAGCAGTACCGGGGGGCAGGGAGGCTACACCTTC.

This chain uses TRBV4-2 with TRBJ1-3; no reliable D call. The germline V and J ends were trimmed by 0 bases and 2 bases, with 8 bases remaining between them. The length of the CDR3 is 15 residues. Germline loops: CDR1 LGHNA, CDR2 YNFKEQ. The DNA of the CDR3 is TGTGCCAGCAGCCAAGAGAGGAGGGCTGGAAACACCATATATTTT. Its protein product is CASSQERRAGNTIYF.